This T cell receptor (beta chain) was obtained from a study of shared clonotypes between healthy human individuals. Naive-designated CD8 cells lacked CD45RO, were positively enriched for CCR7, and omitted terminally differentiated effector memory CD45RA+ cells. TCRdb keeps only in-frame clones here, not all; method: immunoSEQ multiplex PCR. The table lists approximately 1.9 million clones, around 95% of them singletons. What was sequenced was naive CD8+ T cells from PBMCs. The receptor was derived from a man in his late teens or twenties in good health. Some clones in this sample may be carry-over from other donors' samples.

CDR3 sequence reads: CATSRDLTVGNTIYF. Here the CDR3 DNA reads TGTGCCACCAGCAGAGATCTTACGGTTGGAAACACCATATATTTT. This chain joins TRBV15 and TRBJ1-3, with D hard to call. Germline CDR1 and CDR2: LNHNV and YYDKDF (reference sequence). V lost 0 bases and J 3 bases, leaving 9 bases between the germline ends. The CDR3 is 15 amino acids.